This T cell receptor (beta chain) was sequenced during a study of healthy donors' naive CD4 and CD8 T cells. Concerning this clonotype itself: Its antigen is still unknown.

Germline CDR1 is SQVTM and CDR2 is ANQGSEA. This CDR3 contains 14 residues. The ends were cut back, 5 bases at V and 3 bases at J, with 16 bases in the middle. The study, taken as a whole, reports: Most V and J genes were reportedly biased between naive CD4+ and CD8+ cells.

Starting from approximately 500 ng of total RNA, TCR libraries were made with linear amplification. TCRdb recomputed calls from the reads with MiXCR, one row per CDR3 protein. The table has 200,000 or so distinct CDR3 sequences, nearly 75% seen once. The chain recombines TRBV29-1 with TRBJ1-1; the D gene is possibly TRBD1 (6 bases). What was sequenced was naive CD4+ and CD8+ T cells sorted from blood, pooled from several donors. This TCR came from a pool of human donors in good health; the sample pools cells from several healthy donors. CDR3 in amino acids: CSVTGLPRDTEAFF. The DNA for the CDR3 is TGCAGCGTTACAGGGTTACCTAGGGACACTGAAGCTTTCTTT.